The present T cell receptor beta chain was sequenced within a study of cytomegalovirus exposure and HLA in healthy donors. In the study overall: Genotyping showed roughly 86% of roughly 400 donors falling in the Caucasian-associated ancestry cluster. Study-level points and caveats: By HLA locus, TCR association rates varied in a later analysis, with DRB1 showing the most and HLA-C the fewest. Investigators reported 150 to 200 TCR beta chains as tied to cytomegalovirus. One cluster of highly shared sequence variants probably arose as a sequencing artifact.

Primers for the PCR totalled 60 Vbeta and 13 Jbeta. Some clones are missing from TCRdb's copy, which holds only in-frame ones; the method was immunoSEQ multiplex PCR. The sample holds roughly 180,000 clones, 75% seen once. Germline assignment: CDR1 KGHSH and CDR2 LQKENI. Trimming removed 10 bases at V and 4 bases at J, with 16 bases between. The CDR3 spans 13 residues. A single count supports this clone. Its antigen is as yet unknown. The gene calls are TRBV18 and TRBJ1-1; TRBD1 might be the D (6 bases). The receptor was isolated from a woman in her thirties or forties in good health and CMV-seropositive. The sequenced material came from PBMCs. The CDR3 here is CATARGARTEAFF. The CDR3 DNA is TGTGCCACCGCCCGGGGGGCGCGCACTGAAGCTTTCTTT.